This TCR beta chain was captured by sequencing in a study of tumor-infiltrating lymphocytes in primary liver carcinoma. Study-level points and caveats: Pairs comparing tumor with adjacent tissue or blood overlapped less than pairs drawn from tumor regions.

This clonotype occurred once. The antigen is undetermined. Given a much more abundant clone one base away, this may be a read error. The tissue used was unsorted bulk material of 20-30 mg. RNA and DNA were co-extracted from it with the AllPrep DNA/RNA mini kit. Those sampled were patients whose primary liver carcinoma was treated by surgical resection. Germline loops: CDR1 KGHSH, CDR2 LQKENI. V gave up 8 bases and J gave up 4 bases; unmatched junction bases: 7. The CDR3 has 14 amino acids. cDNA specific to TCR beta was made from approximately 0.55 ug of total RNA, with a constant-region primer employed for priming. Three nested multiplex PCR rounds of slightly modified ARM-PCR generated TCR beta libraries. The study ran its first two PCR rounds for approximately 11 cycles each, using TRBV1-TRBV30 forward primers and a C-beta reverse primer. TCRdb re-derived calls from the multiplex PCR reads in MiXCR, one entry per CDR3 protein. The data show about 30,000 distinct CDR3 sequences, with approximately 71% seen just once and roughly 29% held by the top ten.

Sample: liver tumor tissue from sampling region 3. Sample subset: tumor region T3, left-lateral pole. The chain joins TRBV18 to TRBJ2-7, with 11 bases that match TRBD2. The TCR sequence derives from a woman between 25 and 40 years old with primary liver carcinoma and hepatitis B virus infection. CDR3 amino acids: CASTEVAGGYEQYF. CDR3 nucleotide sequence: TGTGCCAGCACGGAGGTAGCGGGAGGGTACGAGCAGTACTTC.